This is a list of T cell receptor beta chains from one sample in a study of long-term antiretroviral therapy in people with HIV. Clones were sequenced by immunoSEQ multiplex PCR, and TCRdb holds only the in-frame ones, with some missing. This sample yields roughly 38,000 clones, of which roughly 78% are seen a single time; approximately 5.5% belongs to the top ten. This sample comprised unsorted PBMCs, obtained 3.4 years after starting antiretroviral therapy. Receptor source: a man under 40 with HIV. Both conserved end residues are part of each CDR3. The order of the fields is J gene, clone size, D gene, V gene, CDR3 protein, CDR3 DNA. The D gene is left open where the match is weak. For some rows the clone size is stated as once, few or many, or as a class when expanded; others skip it.

>TRBJ2-7|-|TRBD2|TRBV5-1
CASSSGKAGVLSYEQYF
TGCGCCAGCAGTTCGGGGAAGGCGGGAGTCCTCTCCTACGAGCAGTACTTC
>TRBJ1-1|few|-|TRBV2
CASSGGYLNTEAFF
TGTGCCAGCAGTGGAGGATACCTGAACACTGAAGCTTTCTTT
>TRBJ2-7|-|TRBD1|TRBV6-5
CASSPQGQGAYEQYF
TGTGCCAGCAGTCCCCAGGGACAGGGGGCCTACGAGCAGTACTTC
>TRBJ2-3|-|-|TRBV5-8
CASSSSTLRLNTQYF
TGTGCCAGCAGCAGTAGCACCTTGCGCCTCAATACGCAGTATTTT
>TRBJ2-1|-|-|TRBV6-1
CASSGQWGVAGNEQFF
TGTGCCAGCAGTGGCCAGTGGGGGGTGGCGGGCAATGAGCAGTTCTTC
>TRBJ2-1|-|-|TRBV10-3
CAISPGANEQFF
TGTGCCATCAGCCCGGGGGCCAATGAGCAGTTCTTC
>TRBJ2-2|once|TRBD2|TRBV5-1
CASSLSGGRSPGELFF
TGCGCCAGCAGCTTGTCTGGCGGGAGGTCCCCCGGGGAGCTGTTTTTT
>TRBJ2-7|-|-|TRBV25-1
CASSEYEGEQYF
TGTGCCAGCAGTGAATATGAAGGCGAGCAGTACTTC
>TRBJ2-7|-|-|TRBV5-5
CASSLEGGLTRREQYF
TGTGCCAGCAGCTTGGAAGGCGGGCTCACGAGACGCGAGCAGTACTTC
>TRBJ1-2|-|-|TRBV27
CASSPGTSGLYGYTF
TGTGCCAGCAGCCCCGGGACATCGGGCCTCTATGGCTACACCTTC
>TRBJ2-1|-|-|TRBV10-3
CATRDSYNEQFF
TGTGCCACCCGGGACTCCTACAATGAGCAGTTCTTC
>TRBJ2-2|-|TRBD2|TRBV7-3
CASSFSGGDTGELFF
TGTGCCAGCAGCTTTTCGGGGGGGGACACCGGGGAGCTGTTTTTT
>TRBJ2-3|-|TRBD2|TRBV28
CASSLWQGGLDTQYF
TGTGCCAGCAGTTTATGGCAGGGAGGGCTAGATACGCAGTATTTT
>TRBJ2-1|-|TRBD2|TRBV5-1
CASSLIAGGPYNEQFF
TGCGCCAGCAGCCTAATAGCGGGAGGGCCCTACAATGAGCAGTTCTTC
>TRBJ2-6|once|-|TRBV5-8
CASNAGTFSGANVLTF
TGTGCCAGCAACGCGGGGACCTTCTCTGGGGCCAACGTCCTGACTTTC
>TRBJ2-7|few|-|TRBV19
CASSITGGQYEQYF
TGTGCCAGTAGTATAACCGGGGGCCAGTACGAGCAGTACTTC
>TRBJ1-4|-|-|TRBV16
CASSHPTGGELFF
TGTGCCAGCAGCCATCCTACCGGGGGGGAACTGTTTTTT
>TRBJ2-4|few|-|TRBV5-1
CASILPGQTYELAKNIQYF
TGCGCCAGCATACTTCCCGGACAGACCTACGAACTAGCCAAAAACATTCAGTACTTC
>TRBJ2-5|-|TRBD1|TRBV25-1
CASSEIPGQGPETQYF
TGTGCCAGCAGTGAAATCCCGGGACAGGGCCCAGAGACCCAGTACTTC
>TRBJ2-7|-|-|TRBV15
CATSRERLAYEQYF
TGTGCCACCAGCAGAGAAAGGTTAGCGTACGAGCAGTACTTC
>TRBJ2-7|-|-|TRBV27
CASKRKLSSYEQYF
TGTGCCAGCAAACGAAAATTGAGCTCCTACGAGCAGTACTTC
>TRBJ2-1|-|TRBD2|TRBV28
CASRPSGMNEQFF
TGTGCCAGCAGGCCTAGCGGAATGAATGAGCAGTTCTTC
>TRBJ2-7|-|-|TRBV7-6
CASSSLEGSEQYF
TGTGCCAGCAGCTCCTTGGAAGGAAGCGAGCAGTACTTC
>TRBJ2-2|-|-|TRBV5-5
CASRLAGNTGELFF
TGTGCCAGCAGGCTTGCGGGGAACACCGGGGAGCTGTTTTTT
>TRBJ1-1|-|TRBD1|TRBV29-1
CSGLATGRTEAFF
TGCAGCGGGTTAGCGACAGGGAGGACTGAAGCTTTCTTT
>TRBJ1-1|-|TRBD1|TRBV6-6
CASSGTGTLNTEAFF
TGTGCCAGCAGTGGGACAGGGACCCTGAACACTGAAGCTTTCTTT
>TRBJ1-1|-|TRBD1|TRBV4-2
CASSQDPGQGGYSTEAFF
TGTGCCAGCAGCCAAGATCCCGGACAGGGGGGGTATAGCACTGAAGCTTTCTTT
>TRBJ2-6|-|-|TRBV7-2
CASCRELGGANVLTF
TGTGCCAGCTGCAGGGAGTTGGGGGGGGCCAACGTCCTGACTTTC
>TRBJ2-2|-|-|TRBV7-9
CASSLETGELFF
TGTGCCAGCAGCTTAGAAACCGGGGAGCTGTTTTTT
>TRBJ1-1|-|-|TRBV5-1
CASSLPDRSNTEAFF
TGCGCCAGCAGCCTACCCGACAGATCGAACACTGAAGCTTTCTTT
>TRBJ2-1|-|-|TRBV23-1
CASSLTGYEQFF
TGCGCCAGCAGTCTAACAGGTTATGAGCAGTTCTTC
>TRBJ1-5|few|-|TRBV11-2
CASSLDGLLWPQHF
TGTGCCAGCAGCTTAGACGGTCTTCTCTGGCCCCAGCATTTT
>TRBJ1-2|-|-|TRBV7-8
CASSLEPGSNYGYTF
TGTGCCAGCAGCTTAGAGCCGGGGTCTAACTATGGCTACACCTTC
>TRBJ2-7|once|-|TRBV7-8
CASSPGGNYEQYF
TGTGCCAGCAGCCCAGGGGGGAACTACGAGCAGTACTTC
>TRBJ2-7|-|-|TRBV9
CASSVGQEGEQYF
TGTGCCAGCAGCGTTGGACAGGAGGGCGAGCAGTACTTC
>TRBJ2-1|once|-|TRBV21-1
CASSKLYLRGNRTSGRGYNEQFF
TGTGCCAGCAGCAAACTTTATTTAAGAGGTAATAGGACTAGCGGGAGAGGCTACAATGAGCAGTTCTTC
>TRBJ2-1|few|TRBD1|TRBV9
CASSPAGGSSYNEQFF
TGTGCCAGCAGCCCTGCAGGGGGAAGCTCCTACAATGAGCAGTTCTTC
>TRBJ2-7|-|TRBD1|TRBV10-3
CAINLHRDRGPEEQYF
TGTGCCATCAATCTACACCGGGACAGGGGGCCGGAAGAGCAGTACTTC
>TRBJ1-5|-|-|TRBV28
CASSFLGQAQPQHF
TGTGCCAGCAGTTTTTTGGGGCAGGCTCAGCCCCAGCATTTT
>TRBJ2-5|-|-|TRBV7-9
CASSLDRKQETQYF
TGTGCCAGCAGCTTGGATCGAAAACAAGAGACCCAGTACTTC
>TRBJ2-1|-|-|TRBV14
CASSQEGDEGGGGRWGSSYNEQFF
TGTGCCAGCAGCCAAGAGGGGGATGAGGGGGGTGGCGGGAGATGGGGTAGCTCCTACAATGAGCAGTTCTTC
>TRBJ2-7|few|TRBD1|TRBV4-2
CASSQEGLGTGGFEQYF
TGTGCCAGCAGCCAAGAAGGATTGGGGACAGGGGGATTCGAGCAGTACTTC
>TRBJ2-7|-|-|TRBV29-1
CSVDDDRDTSYEQYF
TGCAGCGTTGACGATGACCGGGACACTTCCTACGAGCAGTACTTC
>TRBJ1-5|-|-|TRBV18
CASSRGSQPQHF
TGTGCCAGCTCGCGGGGATCTCAGCCCCAGCATTTT
>TRBJ1-5|-|-|TRBV27
CASSLSRGGNQPQHF
TGTGCCAGCAGTTTATCGAGGGGCGGCAATCAGCCCCAGCATTTT
>TRBJ2-5|-|TRBD2|TRBV11-2
CASSGWKETQYF
TGTGCCAGTAGCGGGTGGAAAGAGACCCAGTACTTC
>TRBJ2-5|-|TRBD2|TRBV2
CASSSGMIETQYF
TGTGCCAGCAGTAGCGGGATGATCGAGACCCAGTACTTC
>TRBJ2-1|-|TRBD2|TRBV18
CASSPSLAGGNEQFF
TGTGCCAGCTCACCAAGTCTAGCGGGAGGGAATGAGCAGTTCTTC
>TRBJ2-1|-|-|TRBV9
CASSVGDSFDEQFF
TGTGCCAGCAGCGTAGGCGATAGCTTTGATGAGCAGTTCTTC
>TRBJ1-2|-|-|TRBV30
CAWSEGPPGADYGYTF
TGTGCCTGGAGTGAAGGCCCCCCAGGGGCCGACTATGGCTACACCTTC
>TRBJ1-5|-|TRBD1|TRBV29-1
CSVATGHTQPQHF
TGCAGCGTTGCGACAGGGCATACTCAGCCCCAGCATTTT
>TRBJ2-7|-|-|TRBV10-3
CAISERDRSYEQYF
TGTGCCATCAGTGAACGGGACCGCTCCTACGAGCAGTACTTC
>TRBJ2-1|-|-|TRBV19
CASRLAGLLNNEQFF
TGTGCCAGTAGACTGGCGGGACTGCTTAACAATGAGCAGTTCTTC
>TRBJ2-7|-|TRBD2|TRBV6-4
CARAGGRGYEQYF
TGTGCCAGGGCGGGGGGCCGGGGCTACGAGCAGTACTTC
>TRBJ2-1|-|TRBD2|TRBV27
CASSQSGSSYNEQFF
TGTGCCAGCAGTCAAAGCGGGAGCTCCTACAATGAGCAGTTCTTC